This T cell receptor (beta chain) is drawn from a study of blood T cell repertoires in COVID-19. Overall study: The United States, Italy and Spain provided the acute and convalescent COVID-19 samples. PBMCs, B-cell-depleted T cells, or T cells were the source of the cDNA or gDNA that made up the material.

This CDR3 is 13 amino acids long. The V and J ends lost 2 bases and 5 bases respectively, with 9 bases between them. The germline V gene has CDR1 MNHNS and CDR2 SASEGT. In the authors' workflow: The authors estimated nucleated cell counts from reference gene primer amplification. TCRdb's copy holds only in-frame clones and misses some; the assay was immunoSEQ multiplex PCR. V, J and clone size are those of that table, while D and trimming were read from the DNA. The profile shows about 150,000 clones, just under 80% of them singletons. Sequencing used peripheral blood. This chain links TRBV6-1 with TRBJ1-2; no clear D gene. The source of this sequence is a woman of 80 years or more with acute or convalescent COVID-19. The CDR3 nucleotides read TGTGCCAGCAGTGAACTGAGAGGGTATGGCTACACCTTC. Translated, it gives CASSELRGYGYTF.